The entry below describes one T cell receptor beta chain. The target of this receptor is not known. A much larger clone sits a single nucleotide away, making a read error possible. Sequencing relied on an Illumina HiSeq 2500. Quantitative 5'-RACE with molecular barcodes was used to prepare TCR beta libraries. Per the authors' processing: To identify disease-linked TCR variants, a new computational method was used, one built on a probabilistic model of VDJ rearrangement. TCRdb passed the public sequencing reads through fastp at Q25 and MiXCR, retaining productive beta sequences. Identical CDR3 protein sequences are pooled into one entry, listed with their most common genes and DNA. The V and J calls were determined by TCRdb, not by the authors. Here the sample has approximately 100,000 distinct CDR3 sequences; 7.5% to 9% occur a single time. The ten largest clonotypes hold roughly 9.9% of the sample.

The data derive from a study of CD8 T cells in ankylosing spondylitis (dated by TCRdb to about 2017). About the full investigation: The study set out to find disease-linked TCR variants by profiling T cell receptor beta repertoires in ankylosing spondylitis patients and healthy donors. The full study cohort comprised 20 to 25 ankylosing spondylitis patients and 85 to 120 healthy donors. Peripheral blood samples were taken, and synovial fluid was additionally collected from ankylosing spondylitis patients.

Broader findings and caveats from the paper: The disease-linked clones showed a CD8+ phenotype and occurred at relatively low frequencies in peripheral blood. According to the report, matched synovial fluid samples from ankylosing spondylitis patients were significantly enriched for the disease-linked clones. A TCR beta motif of eight highly homologous amino acid variants appeared characteristic of blood from ankylosing spondylitis patients. Some TCR beta motif variants had previously been reported in synovial fluid and blood of reactive arthritis patients, which suggested common disease-initiation mechanisms.

Reading from cysteine to phenylalanine, the CDR3 counts 13 amino acids. The DNA shown is the 39-base CDR3, in frame from base 1. CDR1 SGHTA and CDR2 FQGNSA are derived from the germline V gene. Trimming takes 6 bases from V and 1 base from J, and the germline ends sit 8 bases apart. The chain uses TRBV7-2 and TRBJ2-3; TRBD1 could be the D gene, as 6 bases match. The sample taken for sequencing was blood, either unsorted or a sorted T cell fraction (not recorded which). This receptor was taken from a male donor with ankylosing spondylitis or in good health (not recorded which). The DNA sequence follows: TGTGCCAGCAGTCGACAGGGCACAGATACGCAGTATTTT. Its translation is CASSRQGTDTQYF.